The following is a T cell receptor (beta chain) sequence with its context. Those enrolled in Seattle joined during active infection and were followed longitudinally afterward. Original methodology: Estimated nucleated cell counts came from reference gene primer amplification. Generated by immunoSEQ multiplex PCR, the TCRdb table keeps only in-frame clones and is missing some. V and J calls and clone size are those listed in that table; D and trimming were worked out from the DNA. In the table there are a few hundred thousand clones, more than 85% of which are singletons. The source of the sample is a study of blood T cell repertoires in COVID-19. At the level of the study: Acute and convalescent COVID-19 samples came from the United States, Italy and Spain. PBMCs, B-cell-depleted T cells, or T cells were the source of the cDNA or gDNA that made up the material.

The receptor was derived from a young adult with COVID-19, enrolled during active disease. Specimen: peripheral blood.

The CDR3 region is CASTPATGGSGANVLTF. In DNA form, the CDR3 reads TGTGCCAGCACCCCGGCTACAGGGGGCTCTGGGGCCAACGTCCTGACTTTC. V is TRBV25-1 and J is TRBJ2-6, with 8 bases matching TRBD1. Looked up from germline, CDR1 is MGHDK and CDR2 is SYGVNS. The CDR3 totals 17 residues. The trim removed 7 bases at V and 0 bases at J, leaving 8 bases unmatched.